This is a list of T cell receptor beta chains from one sample in a study of T cells in Graves' hyperthyroidism and ophthalmopathy. In TCRdb, the multiplex PCR reads were re-called with MiXCR into one record per CDR3 protein. Among some 370,000 distinct CDR3 sequences, roughly 15% were seen once, and the ten largest hold around a third. The sample comprised blood. The receptors originated from a woman aged 25-40 years with Graves' hyperthyroidism that later progressed to Graves' ophthalmopathy. The CDR3 runs from the conserved cysteine through the conserved F or W. A D gene is named only where the DNA matches it firmly. Part of the rows lack a size; the others show once, few, many or a class for expanded clones.

j_call clone_size d_call v_call cdr3_aa cdr3_nt
TRBJ1-2 NA NA TRBV7-9 CASSLERTAYGYTF TGTGCCAGCAGCTTAGAAAGGACAGCCTATGGCTACACCTTC
TRBJ1-2 many TRBD1 TRBV12-3/TRBV12-4 CASSPPTGDVYGYTF TGTGCCAGCAGCCCCCCCACAGGGGACGTCTATGGCTACACCTTC
TRBJ2-7 many NA TRBV20-1 CSARDRGIYGNYEQYF TGCAGTGCTAGAGATAGGGGGATCTACGGAAACTACGAGCAGTACTTC
TRBJ2-7 many NA TRBV20-1 CSAVGGLTYEQYF TGCAGTGCCGTAGGAGGGCTTACCTACGAGCAGTACTTC
TRBJ2-7 many TRBD2 TRBV3-1 CASSQGWTSYEQYF TGTGCCAGCAGCCAAGGGTGGACTAGCTACGAGCAGTACTTC
TRBJ1-5 many NA TRBV7-9 CASSSALGQPQHF TGTGCCAGCAGCTCTGCTTTGGGTCAGCCCCAGCATTTT
TRBJ2-5 NA NA TRBV18 CASSPRSVRETQYF TGTGCCAGCTCACCCCGGTCAGTACGAGAGACGCAGTACTTC
TRBJ2-2 NA TRBD1 TRBV27 CASSSRQGGGTGELFF TGTGCCAGCAGTAGCCGACAGGGGGGGGGCACCGGGGAGCTGTTTTTT
TRBJ2-7 many NA TRBV11-2 CASSSGYLYEQYF TGTGCCAGCAGCTCCGGGTATCTCTACGAGCAGTACTTC
TRBJ2-3 NA TRBD1 TRBV29-1 CSVGDRGRLSTDTQYF TGCAGCGTGGGAGACAGGGGTCGCCTGAGCACAGATACGCAGTATTTT
TRBJ2-7 many NA TRBV19 CASSIPGSYEQYF TGTGCCAGTAGTATTCCGGGCTCCTACGAGCAGTACTTC
TRBJ2-1 NA NA TRBV30 CAWSTWGRDEQFF TGTGCCTGGAGTACGTGGGGTCGGGATGAGCAGTTCTTC
TRBJ2-1 NA NA TRBV6-5 CASSEGSRVEQFF TGTGCCAGCAGTGAAGGAAGTAGGGTCGAGCAGTTCTTC
TRBJ2-5 many TRBD2 TRBV2 CASSYTFRGRARETQYF TGTGCCAGCAGCTATACCTTTCGCGGGAGGGCTAGGGAGACCCAGTACTTC
TRBJ2-3 few NA TRBV7-9 CASSLASVSTDTQYF TGTGCCAGCAGCTTAGCCAGTGTGAGCACAGATACGCAGTATTTT
TRBJ2-1 NA NA TRBV20-1 CSARGVASYNEQFF TGCAGTGCTAGGGGGGTAGCGTCTTACAATGAGCAGTTCTTC
TRBJ2-2 NA NA TRBV5-1 CAISNQTSMYLCASSFGNNGELFF NA
TRBJ2-7 many NA TRBV20-1 CSASPGTDYEQYF TGCAGTGCTAGCCCGGGGACCGACTACGAGCAGTACTTC
TRBJ2-6 many NA TRBV6-5 CASSYSTGYGANVLTF TGTGCCAGCAGTTACTCGACGGGCTATGGGGCCAACGTCCTGACTTTC
TRBJ1-5 many NA TRBV27 CASSFMGQPQHF TGTGCCAGCAGTTTCATGGGTCAGCCCCAGCATTTT
TRBJ2-2 NA NA TRBV10-3 CAISEPGGGNTGELFF TGTGCCATCAGTGAACCCGGGGGAGGGAACACCGGGGAGCTGTTTTTT
TRBJ2-5 many NA TRBV12-3/TRBV12-4 CASSLFSRTQYF TGTGCCAGCAGTTTATTCAGCCGGACCCAGTACTTC
TRBJ2-7 NA TRBD2 TRBV11-2 CASSLDGLAGKGEQYF TGTGCCAGCAGCTTAGATGGGCTAGCGGGAAAGGGCGAGCAGTACTTC
TRBJ1-2 NA NA TRBV4-1 CASSQDFRASNYGYTF TGCGCCAGCAGCCAAGACTTCAGGGCCTCTAACTATGGCTACACCTTC
TRBJ1-2 few NA TRBV29-1 CSVDTTGFVGHTF TGCAGCGTTGATACCACAGGGTTCGTCGGCCACACCTTC
TRBJ2-7 many TRBD2 TRBV27 CASSLSLTSGRAGYEQYF TGTGCCAGCAGTTTATCCCTGACTAGCGGGAGGGCCGGGTACGAGCAGTACTTC
TRBJ2-1 once NA TRBV6-1 CASSPPRSLGYEQFF TGTGCCAGCAGTCCGCCCCGCTCACTAGGGTATGAGCAGTTCTTC
TRBJ1-4 many NA TRBV5-1 CASSLDSNEKLFF TGCGCCAGCAGCTTGGACAGTAATGAAAAACTGTTTTTT
TRBJ1-4 many NA TRBV5-1 CASSDPTGSGEKLFF TGCGCCAGCAGCGACCCTACAGGGTCGGGAGAAAAACTGTTTTTT
TRBJ2-1 many TRBD2 TRBV3-1 CASSPGGGRFYEQFF TGTGCCAGCAGCCCGGGCGGCGGGAGATTTTATGAGCAGTTCTTC
TRBJ2-7 many NA TRBV28 CASSSLFGGNSYEQYF TGTGCCAGCAGTTCACTATTCGGGGGCAACTCCTACGAGCAGTACTTC
TRBJ2-1 NA NA TRBV18 CASSPLGDRYNEQFF TGTGCCAGCTCACCATTAGGGGATCGGTACAATGAGCAGTTCTTC
TRBJ1-4 many NA TRBV5-5 CASSLASVTGMREKLFF TGTGCCAGCAGCTTGGCGTCCGTTACTGGAATGAGAGAAAAACTGTTTTTT
TRBJ1-5 many TRBD1 TRBV28 CASSPGQSNQPQHF TGTGCCAGCAGCCCGGGACAGAGCAATCAGCCCCAGCATTTT
TRBJ2-7 many NA TRBV11-2 CASSFGLYEQYF TGTGCCAGCAGCTTCGGCCTCTACGAGCAGTACTTC
TRBJ2-1 few TRBD1 TRBV25-1 CASSEYPPTGSSYNEQFF TGTGCCAGCAGTGAATATCCTCCGACAGGGAGCTCCTACAATGAGCAGTTCTTC
TRBJ1-1 many NA TRBV6-1 CASGQDSLNTEAFF TGTGCCAGCGGTCAGGACAGCCTGAACACTGAAGCTTTCTTT
TRBJ1-1 many NA TRBV5-1 CASSLSTANTEAFF TGTGCCAGCAGTTTATCGACGGCGAACACTGAAGCTTTCTTT
TRBJ2-5 many NA TRBV30 CAWSAYPGEETQYF TGTGCCTGGAGTGCATACCCCGGGGAAGAGACCCAGTACTTC
TRBJ2-7 many TRBD2 TRBV18 CASSPSSGSYEQYF TGTGCCAGCTCACCATCTAGCGGGAGCTACGAGCAGTACTTC
TRBJ1-5 many NA TRBV27 CASSFKGSGQPQHF TGTGCCAGCAGTTTTAAAGGGTCGGGGCAGCCCCAGCATTTT
TRBJ2-3 NA TRBD2 TRBV5-1 CASSRLAGGRSHTQYF TGCGCCAGCAGCCGCCTAGCGGGAGGGAGGAGTCATACGCAGTATTTT
TRBJ2-5 NA TRBD2 TRBV2 CASSESGAETQYF TGTGCCAGCAGTGAAAGCGGGGCAGAGACCCAGTACTTC
TRBJ1-1 many NA TRBV30 CAWSLREIGDTEAFF TGTGCCTGGAGTTTAAGGGAGATTGGGGACACTGAAGCTTTCTTT
TRBJ1-6 few TRBD1 TRBV10-3 CAISGMGQGASPLHF TGTGCCATCAGTGGAATGGGACAGGGGGCTTCACCCCTCCACTTT
TRBJ2-7 many NA TRBV20-1 CSASVPAGTSDEQYF TGCAGTGCTAGTGTTCCCGCAGGGACGTCGGATGAGCAGTACTTC
TRBJ2-1 many NA TRBV5-1 CASSLIGLNNEQFF TGCGCCAGCAGCTTGATAGGGCTCAACAATGAGCAGTTCTTC
TRBJ1-5 many TRBD1 TRBV11-1 CASSLPGQGDSNQPQHF TGTGCCAGCAGCTTACCGGGACAGGGGGATAGCAATCAGCCCCAGCATTTT
TRBJ2-2 NA NA TRBV7-9 CASSLSDSGELFF TGTGCCAGCAGCTTATCAGACAGCGGGGAGCTGTTTTTT
TRBJ2-1 NA NA TRBV9 CASSVGGSSYGEQFF TGTGCCAGCAGCGTAGGAGGGTCATCATACGGTGAGCAGTTCTTC
TRBJ1-1 many NA TRBV30 CAWGMNTEAFF TGTGCCTGGGGGATGAACACTGAAGCTTTCTTT
TRBJ1-1 NA TRBD1 TRBV7-2 CASSTGQGGGAFF TGTGCCAGCAGCACCGGACAGGGCGGGGGAGCTTTCTTT
TRBJ2-3 many NA TRBV10-3 CAIKGQGMTDTQYF TGTGCCATCAAGGGGCAGGGTATGACAGATACGCAGTATTTT
TRBJ1-2 NA NA TRBV10-3 CASSLGGFGRGYTF TGTGCCAGCTCATTAGGGGGGTTTGGGAGGGGCTACACCTTC
TRBJ2-5 many NA TRBV7-9 CASSTREIKLETQYF TGTGCCAGCAGCACCCGGGAGATTAAGCTGGAGACCCAGTACTTC
TRBJ2-3 many NA TRBV28 CASSLVGLSDTDTQYF TGTGCCAGCAGTTTAGTCGGGCTCAGCGACACAGATACGCAGTATTTT
TRBJ2-7 many NA TRBV7-9 CASSDGTGEGSYEQYF TGTGCCAGCAGCGACGGTACAGGGGAGGGCTCCTACGAGCAGTACTTC
TRBJ1-2 NA NA TRBV19 CASSPGTSGYTF TGTGCCAGTAGTCCAGGTACCAGTGGCTACACCTTC
TRBJ1-1 many NA TRBV5-1 CASSLEVRTTNTEAFF TGCGCCAGCAGCTTGGAAGTGCGCACAACGAACACTGAAGCTTTCTTT
TRBJ1-5 many NA TRBV28 CASTKGQYSNQPQHF TGTGCCAGCACCAAGGGGCAGTATAGCAATCAGCCCCAGCATTTT